The 13 T cell receptor beta chains given below trace back to one sample, sequenced in a study of cytomegalovirus exposure and HLA in healthy donors. Primers included in the PCR were 60 Vbeta and 13 Jbeta primers. Using immunoSEQ multiplex PCR, the repertoire was profiled, and TCRdb retains in-frame clones only, with some absent. The data show about 130,000 clones, over 70% seen once. Sequenced material: PBMCs. These receptor sequences come from a young man in good health and CMV-seropositive.

The V call is TRBV27, the J call TRBJ1-5; tentatively, D is TRBD1 (5 bases). The germline V gene encodes CDR1 MNHEY and CDR2 SMNVEV (reference sequence). This CDR3 has 18 residues. The V and J ends lost 2 bases and 0 bases respectively, with 17 bases between them. As DNA, the CDR3 is TGTGCCAGCAGTTTACTAGGGATCGGGGGGGGTAGCAATCAGCCCCAGCATTTT. Its protein product is CASSLLGIGGGSNQPQHF.

This chain joins TRBV7-2 and TRBJ1-1; tentative D call: TRBD1 (6 bases). Germline loops: CDR1 SGHTA, CDR2 FQGNSA. With 4 bases removed from V and 8 bases from J, the gap between germline ends came to 14 bases. The CDR3 extends over 13 amino acids. This CDR3 reads CASSSGQTVEAFF. The CDR3 DNA sequence: TGTGCCAGCAGCTCCGGACAGACAGTAGAAGCTTTCTTT.

The chain has TRBV5-1 and TRBJ2-7; 7 nucleotides match TRBD1. The CDR3 runs to 12 residues. Germline V lookup: CDR1 SGHRS, CDR2 YFSETQ. The J segment lost 5 bases and the V segment lost 1 base, leaving 0 bases of the junction unmatched. This CDR3 is CASSLTGDEQYF. Here the CDR3 DNA reads TGCGCCAGCAGCTTGACAGGGGACGAGCAGTACTTC.

The CDR3, as DNA: TGTGCCAGCAGCCAAGATGAGACAGGTTCCTACGAGCAGTACTTC. Translating it yields CASSQDETGSYEQYF. The chain employs TRBV14 and TRBJ2-7, with a weak D call TRBD1 (6 bases). The V end was cut by 0 bases, the J end by 1 base, with 10 bases between. The CDR3 has 15 amino acids. Per the germline V gene, CDR1 is SGHDN and CDR2 is FVKESK.

A word on this clone: One junction end disagrees with the germline gene, perhaps due to a read error. This chain joins TRBV12-5 and TRBJ1-1, with D uncertain. Germline CDR1 LGHNT, CDR2 FRNRAP. This CDR3 is 13 amino acids long. CDR3 loop: CASGLGENTEAFF. CDR3 sequence (DNA): TGTGCTAGTGGGTTGGGAGAGAACACTGAAGCTTTCTTT. The full variable domain, its missing parts supplied by reference TRBV12-5 and TRBJ1-1, is DARVTQTPRHKVTEMGQEVTMRCQPILGHNTVFWYRQTMMQGLELLAYFRNRAPLDDSGMPKDRFSAEMPDATLATLKIQPSEPRDSAVYFCASGLGENTEAFFGQGTRLTVV.

In this sample, this clone turned up a few times. This sequence joins TRBV5-1 and TRBJ2-3, with D perhaps TRBD2 (6 bases). The germline gives CDR1 SGHRS, CDR2 YFSETQ. V was shortened by 2 bases and J by 0 bases, with 16 bases between the two germline ends. The CDR3 consists of 17 residues. The DNA for the CDR3 is TGCGCCAGCAGCTTTTACGTCGCCGGGGGAAGCACAGATACGCAGTATTTT. This gives the protein CASSFYVAGGSTDTQYF.

The chain employs TRBV4-1 and TRBJ1-3; D is uncertain. The germline gives CDR1 MGHRA, CDR2 YSYEKL. This CDR3 region has 13 residues. V was clipped by 6 bases and J by 4 bases, with 10 bases between them. The CDR3, as DNA: TGCGCCAGCAGGCGGGCTGGAGGAAACACCATATATTTT. Protein: CASRRAGGNTIYF.

This sequence joins TRBV27 and TRBJ2-6, with D hard to call. With 3 bases removed from V and 0 bases from J, the gap between germline ends came to 3 bases. Germline V gene data show CDR1 as MNHEY and CDR2 as SMNVEV (reference sequence). The CDR3 contains 14 residues. The CDR3 nucleotides are TGTGCCAGCAGTTTTAGCTCTGGGGCCAACGTCCTGACTTTC. As protein: CASSFSSGANVLTF. The variable domain in full, completed from reference TRBV27 and TRBJ2-6, reads EAQVTQNPRYLITVTGKKLTVTCSQNMNHEYMSWYRQDPGLGLRQIYYSMNVEVTDKGDVPEGYKVSRKEKRNFPLILESPSPNQTSLYFCASSFSSGANVLTFGAGSRLTVL.

This clone has a single count. Germline is not matched at one junction end, which may reflect a read error. The J gene is TRBJ2-2, the V gene TRBV13; 10 bases line up with TRBD1. CDR1 and CDR2 from the germline V gene are PRHDT and FYEKMQ (reference sequence). This CDR3 comprises 16 residues. This CDR3 reads CASSSRQGANTGEPFF. CDR3 nucleotide sequence: TGTGCCAGCAGCTCTAGACAGGGGGCTAACACCGGGGAGCCGTTTTTT.

The V gene is TRBV14, the J gene TRBJ1-2; 7 nucleotides align to TRBD1. Germline trimming cut 3 bases from V and 3 bases from J; bases unmatched to any gene: 7. Germline V lookup: CDR1 SGHDN, CDR2 FVKESK. This CDR3 has 15 amino acids. Here the CDR3 reads CASSQGFGTDYGYTF. CDR3 nucleotide sequence: TGTGCCAGCAGCCAGGGGTTCGGGACAGACTATGGCTACACCTTC.

The chain carries TRBV6-5 and TRBJ1-1; 8 bases are shared with TRBD1. This CDR3 contains 14 residues. The V gene end was trimmed by 5 bases and the J gene end by 4 bases; junction bases not matched to a gene: 6. Germline V gives CDR1 MNHEY, CDR2 SVGAGI. The CDR3 nucleotides read TGTGCCAGCAGTGGATCAACAGGGGGCACTGAAGCTTTCTTT. Protein sequence: CASSGSTGGTEAFF.

This clone was detected only once. The CDR3 is CAWSLPTGLGYEQYF. CDR3 DNA: TGTGCCTGGAGTTTACCGACAGGGCTGGGGTACGAGCAGTACTTC. This sequence joins TRBV30 and TRBJ2-5; the match to TRBD1 covers 7 bases. The DNA end is more similar to TRBJ2-7, so the J call may be wrong. The CDR3 is 15 residues long. Germline V gene data show CDR1 as GTSNPN and CDR2 as SVGIG (reference sequence).

J is TRBJ2-3 and V is TRBV10-2; 10 bases line up with TRBD2. The J segment lost 6 bases and the V segment lost 0 bases, leaving 6 bases of the junction unmatched. There are 16 residues in the CDR3. Germline V lookup: CDR1 WSHSY, CDR2 SAAADI. In DNA, the CDR3 is TGCGCCAGCAGTGAGTCTCGAGCGGGAGGGCCCGATACGCAGTATTTT. Translated, it gives CASSESRAGGPDTQYF.